There are many counts of the clone carrying this T cell receptor (beta chain). The data belong to a study of blood T cells in healthy people across ages. V lost 3 bases and J lost 8; bases outside the gene matches: 2. Germline V lookup: CDR1 SGHDT, CDR2 YYEEEE. CDR3 size: 14 residues. Then a second PCR, running roughly 6 to 12 cycles, was carried out with a sample-barcoded 5' primer and a J-beta primer mix. Via MiXCR, TCRdb re-called the 5' RACE reads, giving one row per CDR3 protein. This sample has hundreds of thousands of distinct CDR3 sequences; more than 25% occur once, and the top ten carry around 15%.

The rearrangement links TRBV5-6 to TRBJ1-6; 10 bases fit TRBD1. The source of this sequence is a woman older than 75 in good health. Sequenced material: blood. CDR3 DNA sequence: TGTGCCAGCAGCTGGGGGACAGGGGATTCACCCCTCCACTTT. This encodes CASSWGTGDSPLHF. Filled out from reference TRBV5-6 and TRBJ1-6, the complete variable domain reads DAGVTQSPTHLIKTRGQQVTLRCSPKSGHDTVSWYQQALGQGPQFIFQYYEEEERQRGNFPDRFSGHQFPNYSSELNVNALLLGDSALYLCASSWGTGDSPLHFGNGTRLTVT.